Reported below is one TCR beta chain. The target antigen is unknown. CD45RO-negative, CCR7-selected cells formed the naive CD8 fraction, which excluded terminally differentiated effector memory CD45RA+ cells. The data originate from a study of shared clonotypes between healthy human individuals. General study results and limits: Richness estimates generally favored naive over memory subsets. Of the naive CD4 clonotypes, about 5.4% were shared across a handful of donors. Clonotypes which were not shared had lower generation probabilities than clonotypes that all four donors shared.

Sequencing was at deep level. TCRdb keeps only in-frame clones here, not all; method: immunoSEQ multiplex PCR. The profile shows about 600,000 clones, roughly 98% of them singletons. The sequencing input was naive CD8+ T cells sorted from blood. The receptor's source is a man aged 25 to 40 in good health.

This CDR3 reads CSVTRPGGYEQYF. The CDR3 nucleotides are TGCAGCGTTACACGTCCAGGGGGCTACGAGCAGTACTTC. The chain couples TRBV29-1 to TRBJ2-7; 7 nucleotides line up with TRBD1. This CDR3 spans 13 amino acids. Germline V gives CDR1 SQVTM, CDR2 ANQGSEA. The V and J ends lost 5 bases and 3 bases, in that order; junction bases with no gene match: 7.